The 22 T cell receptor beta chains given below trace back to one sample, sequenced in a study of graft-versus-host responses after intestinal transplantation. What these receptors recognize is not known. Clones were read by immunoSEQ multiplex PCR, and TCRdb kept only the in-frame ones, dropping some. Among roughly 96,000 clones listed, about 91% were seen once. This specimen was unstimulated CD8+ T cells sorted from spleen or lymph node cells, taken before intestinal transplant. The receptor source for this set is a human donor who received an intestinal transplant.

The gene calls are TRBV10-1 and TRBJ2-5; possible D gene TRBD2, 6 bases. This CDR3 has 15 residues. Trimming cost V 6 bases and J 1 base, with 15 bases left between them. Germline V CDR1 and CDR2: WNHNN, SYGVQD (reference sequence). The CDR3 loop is CASSPRLGIQETQYF. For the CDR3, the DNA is TGCGCCAGCAGCCCACGACTAGGGATCCAAGAGACCCAGTACTTC.

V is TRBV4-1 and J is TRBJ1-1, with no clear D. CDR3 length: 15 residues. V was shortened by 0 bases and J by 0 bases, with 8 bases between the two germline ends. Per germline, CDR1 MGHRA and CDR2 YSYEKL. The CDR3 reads CASSQDPVMNTEAFF. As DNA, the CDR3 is TGCGCCAGCAGCCAAGACCCGGTCATGAACACTGAAGCTTTCTTT.

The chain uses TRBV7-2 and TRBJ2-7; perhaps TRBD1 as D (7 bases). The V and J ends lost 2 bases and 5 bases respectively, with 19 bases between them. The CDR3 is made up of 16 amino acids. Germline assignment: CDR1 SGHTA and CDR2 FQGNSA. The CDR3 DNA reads TGTGCCAGCAGCTTATGGAGGGGGCCTCCAGGCAACGAGCAGTACTTC. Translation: CASSLWRGPPGNEQYF.

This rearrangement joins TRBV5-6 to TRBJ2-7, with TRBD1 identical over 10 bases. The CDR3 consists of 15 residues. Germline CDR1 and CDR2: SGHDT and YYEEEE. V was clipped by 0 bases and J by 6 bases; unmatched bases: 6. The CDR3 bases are TGTGCCAGCAGCTTGGGGGGACAGGGGTATGGCGAGCAGTACTTC. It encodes CASSLGGQGYGEQYF.

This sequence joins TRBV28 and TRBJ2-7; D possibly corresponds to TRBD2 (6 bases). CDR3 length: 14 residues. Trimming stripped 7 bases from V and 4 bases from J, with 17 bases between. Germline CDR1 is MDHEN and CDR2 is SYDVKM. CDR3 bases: TGTGCCAGCACCGTCGGTCTGGAGGGTTACGAGCAGTACTTC. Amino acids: CASTVGLEGYEQYF.

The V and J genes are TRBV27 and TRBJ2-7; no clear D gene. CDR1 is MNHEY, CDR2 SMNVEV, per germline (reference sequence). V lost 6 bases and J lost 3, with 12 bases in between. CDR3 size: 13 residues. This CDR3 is CASSLTVGYEQYF. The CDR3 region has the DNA TGTGCCAGCAGCCTAACAGTGGGCTACGAGCAGTACTTC.

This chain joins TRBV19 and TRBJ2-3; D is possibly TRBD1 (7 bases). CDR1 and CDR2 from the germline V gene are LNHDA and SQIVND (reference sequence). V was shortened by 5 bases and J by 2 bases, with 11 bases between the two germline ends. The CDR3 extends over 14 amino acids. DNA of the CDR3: TGTGCCAGTAGTCCCAGGGGGGCCACAGATACGCAGTATTTT. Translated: CASSPRGATDTQYF.

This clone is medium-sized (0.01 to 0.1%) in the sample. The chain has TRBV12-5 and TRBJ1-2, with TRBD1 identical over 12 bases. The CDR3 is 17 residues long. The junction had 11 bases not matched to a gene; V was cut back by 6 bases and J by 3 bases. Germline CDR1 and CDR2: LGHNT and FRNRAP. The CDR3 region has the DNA TGTGCTAGTGGAACGCCGGGACAGGGGGCTTGGGACTATGGCTACACCTTC. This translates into CASGTPGQGAWDYGYTF. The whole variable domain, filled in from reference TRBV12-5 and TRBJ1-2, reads DARVTQTPRHKVTEMGQEVTMRCQPILGHNTVFWYRQTMMQGLELLAYFRNRAPLDDSGMPKDRFSAEMPDATLATLKIQPSEPRDSAVYFCASGTPGQGAWDYGYTFGSGTRLTVV.

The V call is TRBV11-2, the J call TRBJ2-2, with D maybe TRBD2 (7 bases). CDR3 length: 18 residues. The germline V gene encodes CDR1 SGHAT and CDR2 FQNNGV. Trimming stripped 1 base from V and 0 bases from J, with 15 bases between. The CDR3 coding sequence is TGTGCCAGCAGCTTAGTGGGGGCAGGACTAGCGAACACCGGGGAGCTGTTTTTT. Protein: CASSLVGAGLANTGELFF. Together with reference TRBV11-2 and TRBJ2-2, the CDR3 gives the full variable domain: EAGVAQSPRYKIIEKRQSVAFWCNPISGHATLYWYQQILGQGPKLLIQFQNNGVVDDSQLPKDRFSAERLKGVDSTLKIQPAKLEDSAVYLCASSLVGAGLANTGELFFGEGSRLTVL.

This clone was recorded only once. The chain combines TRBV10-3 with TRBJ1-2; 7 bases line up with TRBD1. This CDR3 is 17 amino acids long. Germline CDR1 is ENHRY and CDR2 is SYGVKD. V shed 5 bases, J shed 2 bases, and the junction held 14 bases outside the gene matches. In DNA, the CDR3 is TGTGCCATCAGTCTCATCCTTGGGACAGCAGAGAACTATGGCTACACCTTC. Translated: CAISLILGTAENYGYTF.

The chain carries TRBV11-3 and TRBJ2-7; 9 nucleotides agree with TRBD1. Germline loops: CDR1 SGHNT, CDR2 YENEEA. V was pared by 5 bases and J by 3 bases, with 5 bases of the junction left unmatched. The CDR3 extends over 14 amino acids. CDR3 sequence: CASSPRDRDYEQYF. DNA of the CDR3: TGTGCCAGCAGCCCTCGGGACAGGGACTACGAGCAGTACTTC.

CDR3 DNA sequence: TGTGCCAGCAGCTCTCTAGCGGGGGTATACGAGCAGTACTTC. Translation: CASSSLAGVYEQYF. This chain links TRBV7-9 with TRBJ2-7, with 10 bases identical to TRBD2. The V and J ends lost 4 bases and 4 bases, in that order; junction bases with no gene match: 4. This CDR3 is 14 amino acids long. The V gene's germline CDR1 is SEHNR and CDR2 FQNEAQ (reference sequence).

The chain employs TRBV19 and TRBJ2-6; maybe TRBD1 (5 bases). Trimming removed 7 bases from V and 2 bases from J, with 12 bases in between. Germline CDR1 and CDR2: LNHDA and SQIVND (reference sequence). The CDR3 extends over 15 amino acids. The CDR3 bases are TGTGCCAGTAACCCTACAGGCCCTGGGGCCAACGTCCTGACTTTC. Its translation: CASNPTGPGANVLTF.

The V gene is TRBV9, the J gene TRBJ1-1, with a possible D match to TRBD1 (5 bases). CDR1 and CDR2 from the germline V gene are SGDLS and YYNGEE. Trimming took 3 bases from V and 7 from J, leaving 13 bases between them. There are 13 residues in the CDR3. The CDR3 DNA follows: TGTGCCAGCAGCGCTGCCGGGGGAAGTGAAGCTTTCTTT. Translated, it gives CASSAAGGSEAFF. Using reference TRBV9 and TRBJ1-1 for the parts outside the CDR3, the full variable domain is DSGVTQTPKHLITATGQRVTLRCSPRSGDLSVYWYQQSLDQGLQFLIQYYNGEERAKGNILERFSAQQFPDLHSELNLSSLELGDSALYFCASSAAGGSEAFFGQGTRLTVV.

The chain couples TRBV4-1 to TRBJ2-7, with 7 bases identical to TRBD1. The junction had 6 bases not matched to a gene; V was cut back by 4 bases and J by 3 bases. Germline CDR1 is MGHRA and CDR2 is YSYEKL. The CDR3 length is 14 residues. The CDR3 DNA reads TGCGCCAGCAGCCCCCGGGACAGCTACTACGAGCAGTACTTC. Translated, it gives CASSPRDSYYEQYF.

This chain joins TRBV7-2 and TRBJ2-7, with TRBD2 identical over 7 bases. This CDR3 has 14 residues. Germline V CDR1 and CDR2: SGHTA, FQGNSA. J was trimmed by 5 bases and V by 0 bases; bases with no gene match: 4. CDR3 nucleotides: TGTGCCAGCAGCTTAGCGGGAGGGCCCCACGAGCAGTACTTC. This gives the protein CASSLAGGPHEQYF.

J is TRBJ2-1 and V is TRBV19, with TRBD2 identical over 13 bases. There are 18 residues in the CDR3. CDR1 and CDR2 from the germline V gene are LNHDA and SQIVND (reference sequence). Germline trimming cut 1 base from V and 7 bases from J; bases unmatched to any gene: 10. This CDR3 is CASSIVTSGRAIANEQFF. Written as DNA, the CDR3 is TGTGCCAGTAGTATAGTCACTAGCGGGAGGGCGATCGCAAATGAGCAGTTCTTC.

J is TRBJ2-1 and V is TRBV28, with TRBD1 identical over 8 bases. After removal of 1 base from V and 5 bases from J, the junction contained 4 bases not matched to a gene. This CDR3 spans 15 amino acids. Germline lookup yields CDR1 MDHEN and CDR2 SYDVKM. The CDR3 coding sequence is TGTGCCAGCAGTTTATACAGGGGGATGAACAATGAGCAGTTCTTC. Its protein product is CASSLYRGMNNEQFF. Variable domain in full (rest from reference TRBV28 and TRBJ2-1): DVKVTQSSRYLVKRTGEKVFLECVQDMDHENMFWYRQDPGLGLRLIYFSYDVKMKEKGDIPEGYSVSREKKERFSLILESASTNQTSMYLCASSLYRGMNNEQFFGPGTRLTVL.

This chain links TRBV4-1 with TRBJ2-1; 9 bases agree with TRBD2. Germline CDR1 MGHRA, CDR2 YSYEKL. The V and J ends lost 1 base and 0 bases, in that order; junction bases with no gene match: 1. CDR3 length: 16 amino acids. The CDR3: CASSQVAGDSYNEQFF. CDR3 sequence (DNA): TGCGCCAGCAGCCAAGTAGCGGGGGACTCCTACAATGAGCAGTTCTTC.

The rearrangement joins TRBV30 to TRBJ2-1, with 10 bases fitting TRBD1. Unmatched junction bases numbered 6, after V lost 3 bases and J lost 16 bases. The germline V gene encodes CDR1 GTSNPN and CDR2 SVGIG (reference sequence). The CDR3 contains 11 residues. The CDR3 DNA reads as TGTGCCTGGAGATGGGGGACAGGGGTTTTCTTC. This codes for CAWRWGTGVFF.

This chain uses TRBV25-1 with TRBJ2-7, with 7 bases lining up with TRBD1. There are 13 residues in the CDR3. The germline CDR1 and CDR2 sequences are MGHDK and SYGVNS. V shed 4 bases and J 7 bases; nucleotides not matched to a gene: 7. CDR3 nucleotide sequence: TGTGCCAGCAGTGTTTGGCAGGGGGATGAGCAGTACTTC. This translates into CASSVWQGDEQYF.

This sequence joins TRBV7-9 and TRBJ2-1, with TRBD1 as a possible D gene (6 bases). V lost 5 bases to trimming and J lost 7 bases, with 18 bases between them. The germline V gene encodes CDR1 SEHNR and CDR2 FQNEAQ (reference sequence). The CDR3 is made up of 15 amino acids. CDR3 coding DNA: TGTGCCAGCAGCGTAGGACAGCCCAACTGGAATGAGCAGTTCTTC. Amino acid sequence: CASSVGQPNWNEQFF.